Listed here is a single T cell receptor beta chain. The sample is drawn from a study of blood T cell repertoires in COVID-19. Study-level background: There were acute and convalescent COVID-19 samples, and they came from the United States, Italy and Spain. PBMCs, B-cell-depleted T cells, or T cells provided the cDNA or gDNA that made up the material.

Original analysis: Amplifying reference gene primers gave estimates of nucleated cell counts. TCRdb's copy holds only in-frame clones and misses some; the assay was immunoSEQ multiplex PCR. The DNA was the basis for D and trimming; V, J and clone size are from that table. This sample has 90,000 to 150,000 clones, with about 85% found just once. The sequence derives from an older man with acute or convalescent COVID-19. Sequenced: peripheral blood.

CDR3 in DNA: TGCAGCGTTTTGGGACAGGGTAAATATGGCTACACCTTC. It is translated as CSVLGQGKYGYTF. This chain joins TRBV29-1 and TRBJ1-2; 9 positions agree with TRBD1. V trimming: 5 bases; J trimming: 5 bases; junction bases outside the gene matches: 6. This CDR3 spans 13 amino acids. The germline V gene has CDR1 SQVTM and CDR2 ANQGSEA.